This is a list of T cell receptor beta chains from one sample in a study of T cell repertoires in cytomegalovirus infection. TCRdb re-called the reads with MiXCR, one entry per CDR3 protein. The table lists 100,000 to 150,000 distinct CDR3 sequences, more than 20% of them singletons, with 30% to 40% in the top ten. For these receptors, no antigen is known. Sequenced: PBMCs, sequenced either directly or after in vitro stimulation (not recorded which). These receptors were taken from a human donor in good health (CMV status not recorded). Some clones in this sample may be carry-over from other donors' samples. CDR3s include the opening cysteine and the closing phenylalanine or tryptophan. The D gene is left open where the match is weak. Some rows mark clone size as missing; the rest say once, few, many or name a class of expanded clone.

TRBV2	NA	NA	TRBJ2-7	CASSVRGALYEQYF	TGTGCCAGCAGTGTTCGGGGGGCCCTCTACGAGCAGTACTTC
TRBV15	NA	TRBD2	TRBJ2-1	CATSRELAGVNEQFF	TGTGCCACCAGCAGAGAACTAGCGGGAGTAAATGAGCAGTTCTTC
TRBV7-2	NA	NA	TRBJ2-3	CASSRDRAGGTQYF	TGTGCCAGCAGCCGCGACAGGGCTGGAGGGACGCAGTATTTT
TRBV20-1	NA	NA	TRBJ1-5	CSARDSLQPQHF	TGCAGTGCTAGAGATTCACTTCAGCCCCAGCATTTT
TRBV20-1	NA	NA	TRBJ2-1	CSASNVFPTPGEQFF	TGCAGTGCCTCGAACGTATTTCCAACGCCCGGTGAGCAGTTCTTC
TRBV7-2	many	TRBD2	TRBJ2-1	CASSLSGSSYNEQFF	TGTGCCAGCAGTTTAAGCGGGAGCTCCTACAATGAGCAGTTCTTC
TRBV7-9	NA	TRBD2	TRBJ2-1	CASWGLAAHSDYNEQFF	TGTGCCAGCTGGGGACTAGCGGCCCATTCGGATTACAATGAGCAGTTCTTC
TRBV7-2	many	TRBD1	TRBJ1-3	CASSLAPGYRDSSGNTIYF	TGTGCCAGCAGCTTAGCTCCCGGTTACCGGGACAGCTCTGGAAACACCATATATTTT
TRBV7-9	many	TRBD1	TRBJ1-5	CASSSGQGGNQPQHF	TGTGCCAGCAGCTCAGGACAGGGAGGCAATCAGCCCCAGCATTTT
TRBV28	many	NA	TRBJ1-2	CASSLTDYGYTF	TGTGCCAGCAGTTTAACAGACTATGGCTACACCTTC
TRBV6-2/TRBV6-3	NA	NA	TRBJ2-4	CASKYRAAAKNIQYF	TGTGCCAGCAAATACAGGGCCGCCGCCAAAAACATTCAGTACTTC
TRBV3-1	NA	NA	TRBJ1-2	CASSQDRGANGYTF	TGTGCCAGCAGCCAAGATAGAGGGGCCAATGGCTACACCTTC
TRBV7-4	once	TRBD2	TRBJ2-7	CASSWTSGRLPYEQYF	TGTGCCAGCAGCTGGACTAGCGGGCGCCTGCCTTACGAGCAGTACTTC
TRBV11-2	NA	NA	TRBJ1-5	CASSFNQNQPQHF	TGTGCCAGCAGCTTTAACCAAAATCAGCCCCAGCATTTT
TRBV7-2	NA	NA	TRBJ2-3	CASSLIQIEDTQYF	TGTGCCAGCAGCTTAATCCAGATTGAAGATACGCAGTATTTT
TRBV6-1	NA	NA	TRBJ2-3	CASRLETSTDTQYF	TGTGCCAGCAGGCTAGAAACTAGCACAGATACGCAGTATTTT
TRBV6-5	NA	NA	TRBJ1-1	CASSSIAQVNTEAFF	TGTGCCAGCAGTTCCATTGCCCAAGTGAACACTGAAGCTTTCTTT
TRBV6-1	NA	NA	TRBJ1-1	CASSRVGTEAFF	TGTGCCAGCTCGCGGGTCGGGACTGAAGCTTTCTTT
TRBV28	many	NA	TRBJ2-3	CASSLLLAQQDTQYF	TGTGCCAGCAGTTTGCTACTAGCCCAGCAGGATACGCAGTATTTT
TRBV7-2	many	NA	TRBJ1-1	CASSLWVGPNTEAFF	TGTGCCAGCAGCTTATGGGTAGGCCCGAACACTGAAGCTTTCTTT
TRBV12-3/TRBV12-4	NA	NA	TRBJ1-5	CASRGGAGSNQPQHF	TGTGCCAGCAGGGGAGGTGCAGGGAGCAATCAGCCCCAGCATTTT
TRBV20-1	NA	NA	TRBJ2-4	CSAREGGSRGNIQYF	TGCAGTGCTAGAGAGGGTGGGTCACGGGGGAACATTCAGTACTTC
TRBV20-1	NA	NA	TRBJ1-2	CSATGRNYGYTF	TGCAGTGCTACGGGGCGTAACTATGGCTACACCTTC
TRBV28	many	TRBD2	TRBJ2-7	CASSFPRTRPLYEQYF	TGTGCCAGCAGTTTTCCCAGGACTAGGCCCCTATACGAGCAGTACTTC
TRBV7-6	few	NA	TRBJ1-2	CASSLGDPGSGYTF	TGTGCCAGCAGCTTAGGAGACCCAGGGTCTGGCTACACCTTC
TRBV11-3	many	TRBD2	TRBJ2-1	CASSKTGTSGSSYNEQFF	TGTGCCAGCAGCAAAACCGGGACTAGCGGGAGCTCCTACAATGAGCAGTTCTTC
TRBV2	NA	TRBD1	TRBJ2-2	CASKPGQGNTGELFF	TGTGCCAGCAAGCCGGGACAGGGCAACACCGGGGAGCTGTTTTTT
TRBV4-1	NA	NA	TRBJ2-1	CASSRPGGAGGWYEQFF	TGCGCCAGCAGCCGGCCTGGGGGGGCCGGAGGATGGTATGAGCAGTTCTTC
TRBV18	few	TRBD2	TRBJ2-1	CASSPGRLAYNEQFF	TGTGCCAGCTCACCAGGGAGACTAGCGTACAATGAGCAGTTCTTC
TRBV2	NA	NA	TRBJ1-3	CASSGARSGNTIYF	TGTGCCAGCAGTGGGGCCAGGTCTGGAAACACCATATATTTT
TRBV6-1	many	TRBD2	TRBJ2-1	CASSGLAGLNEQFF	TGTGCCAGCAGTGGACTAGCGGGACTCAATGAGCAGTTCTTC
TRBV7-2	many	NA	TRBJ1-3	CASSVLSGNTIYF	TGTGCCAGCAGTGTCCTCTCTGGAAACACCATATATTTT
TRBV12-5	many	NA	TRBJ2-2	CASGPGAEQGGTGELFF	TGTGCTAGTGGACCCGGCGCGGAGCAGGGGGGAACCGGGGAGCTGTTTTTT
TRBV4-1	NA	NA	TRBJ1-1	CASSLNFGSTEAFF	TGCGCCAGCAGCCTTAACTTTGGGAGCACTGAAGCTTTCTTT
TRBV11-2	many	NA	TRBJ1-6	CASSFDSSLSPLHF	TGTGCCAGCAGCTTTGACAGCTCTCTTTCACCCCTCCACTTT
TRBV7-8	NA	NA	TRBJ2-3	CASSFYSFGRGDTQYF	TGTGCCAGCAGCTTTTATTCTTTCGGGAGAGGAGATACGCAGTATTTT
TRBV7-2	NA	TRBD2	TRBJ2-1	CASTLLAGGPSSGNEQFF	TGTGCCAGCACCCTACTAGCGGGAGGGCCCTCCTCAGGGAATGAGCAGTTCTTC
TRBV3-1	NA	TRBD2	TRBJ2-1	CASSPLSGRSQFF	TGTGCCAGCAGCCCCCTTAGCGGGAGGTCCCAGTTCTTC
TRBV11-3	NA	TRBD1	TRBJ2-3	CASSTRQGVSDTQYF	TGTGCCAGCAGCACCAGACAGGGGGTTTCAGATACGCAGTATTTT
TRBV10-3	few	TRBD2	TRBJ2-3	CAISDRTSGGTDTQYF	TGTGCCATCAGTGACAGGACTAGCGGAGGGACAGATACGCAGTATTTT
TRBV4-3	few	NA	TRBJ2-5	CASSQDPLAETQYF	TGCGCCAGCAGCCAAGATCCCCTAGCGGAGACCCAGTACTTC
TRBV6-2/TRBV6-3	NA	NA	TRBJ1-5	CASSYVQVNQPQHF	TGTGCCAGCAGTTACGTCCAAGTCAATCAGCCCCAGCATTTT
TRBV24-1	NA	NA	TRBJ2-3	CATSDFSREGTDTQYF	TGTGCCACCAGTGATTTCTCCAGGGAAGGCACAGATACGCAGTATTTT
TRBV7-8	many	NA	TRBJ1-1	CASSYVRDTEAFF	TGTGCCAGCAGCTATGTTAGGGACACTGAAGCTTTCTTT
TRBV6-1	NA	TRBD1	TRBJ1-1	CASRTGFLWAFF	TGTGCCAGCCGGACAGGGTTTTTGTGGGCTTTCTTT
TRBV7-2	many	NA	TRBJ2-3	CASSLVFDTQYF	TGTGCCAGCAGCTTAGTCTTTGATACGCAGTATTTT
TRBV18	once	TRBD1	TRBJ2-4	CASSPKRQGAAEAKNIQYF	TGTGCCAGCTCACCGAAACGACAGGGGGCGGCGGAGGCCAAAAACATTCAGTACTTC
TRBV25-1	NA	TRBD2	TRBJ2-5	CASSATSGRAETQYF	TGTGCCAGCAGTGCAACTAGCGGGAGAGCAGAGACCCAGTACTTC
TRBV27	few	NA	TRBJ1-6	CASRFGANNSPLHF	TGTGCCAGCAGATTCGGGGCTAATAATTCACCCCTCCACTTT
TRBV7-2	few	TRBD1	TRBJ2-2	CASSRQGGELFF	TGTGCCAGCAGCCGACAGGGTGGGGAGCTGTTTTTT
TRBV7-2	many	TRBD2	TRBJ2-1	CASSLGPTSGNNEQFF	TGTGCCAGCAGCTTAGGTCCTACTAGCGGTAACAATGAGCAGTTCTTC
TRBV6-1	few	NA	TRBJ1-1	CASSYPGQINLAFF	TGTGCCAGCAGCTATCCGGGACAAATAAATTTGGCTTTCTTT
TRBV4-1	NA	NA	TRBJ2-3	CASSQEPSGPGEDTQYF	TGCGCCAGCAGCCAAGAACCGAGCGGGCCAGGGGAAGATACGCAGTATTTT
TRBV24-1	NA	TRBD1	TRBJ2-5	CATGNGGQGFETQYF	TGTGCCACCGGGAACGGTGGACAGGGTTTTGAGACCCAGTACTTC